The TCR beta chain described here comes from a study of blood T cell repertoires in COVID-19. The sample holds one count of this clone. The method was immunoSEQ multiplex PCR; TCRdb's version includes in-frame clones alone and lacks a portion of them. The table shows about 270,000 clones, with approximately 87% occurring only once. CDR3 length: 18 amino acids. V lost 4 bases and J lost 1, with 22 bases in between. CDR1 and CDR2 (germline): SGHAT, FQNNGV. V gene TRBV11-2 combines with J gene TRBJ1-2, with no clear D. The sequence was obtained from a human donor in a cohort sampled during active COVID-19. Sequenced: peripheral blood. The CDR3 here is CASSWSMDAGWLNYGYTF. In nucleotides, the CDR3 is TGTGCCAGCAGCTGGAGTATGGATGCGGGGTGGCTTAACTATGGCTACACCTTC.